The next 12 T cell receptor beta chains were all read from a single sample in a study of read filtering for tumor transcriptome and immune sequencing. From roughly 390 ng of RNA, a library with molecular barcoded alpha/delta and beta/gamma adaptors was made. TCRdb used MiXCR to reprocess the reads, holding one entry per CDR3 protein. Of about 57,000 distinct CDR3 sequences listed, 20% to 25% are singletons. Sequencing was done on a sample of a population of CD138-negative cells sorted from bone marrow. These receptors all stem from a donor at least 40 years old with multiple myeloma.

As to this clonotype: A far larger clone is off by one base, so a read error is likely. J is TRBJ2-1 and V is TRBV7-2, with D possibly called TRBD1 or TRBD2 (5 bases each). The V and J ends lost 3 bases and 2 bases respectively, with 11 bases between them. The CDR3 has 15 amino acids. CDR1 SGHTA and CDR2 FQGNSA come from the germline V gene. The CDR3 protein is CASSFGDGAYNEQFF. DNA for the CDR3: TGTGCCAGCAGCTTCGGGGACGGGGCCTACAATGAGCAGTTCTTC.

The table lists this clonotype with a few counts. CDR3 amino acids: CASSLAMGSNSNQPQHF. CDR3 DNA sequence: TGTGCCAGCAGCTTAGCGATGGGATCAAATAGCAATCAGCCCCAGCATTTT. This chain connects TRBV7-8 to TRBJ1-5; D remains unclear. CDR3 length: 17 residues. Trimming pared 0 bases from V and 0 bases from J, leaving 12 bases between. Germline-derived CDR1 and CDR2 are SGHVS and FQNEAQ. Combining the CDR3 with reference TRBV7-8 and TRBJ1-5 gives the whole variable domain GAGVSQSPRYKVAKRGQDVALRCDPISGHVSLFWYQQALGQGPEFLTYFQNEAQLDKSGLPSDRFFAERPEGSVSTLKIQRTQQEDSAVYLCASSLAMGSNSNQPQHFGDGTRLSIL.

This clonotype qualifies as medium-sized (0.01 to 0.1%). The J gene is TRBJ2-1, the V gene TRBV11-3; the D is unclear. The CDR3 spans 14 residues. V was clipped by 6 bases and J by 2 bases, with 11 bases between them. The germline V gene encodes CDR1 SGHNT and CDR2 YENEEA. The CDR3 nucleotides read TGTGCCAGCAGACCCGCCGAAACCTACAATGAGCAGTTCTTC. Protein sequence: CASRPAETYNEQFF.

For this clonotype: This could be a read error, since a much larger clone is one nucleotide away. The rearrangement uses TRBV12-3 or TRBV12-4 and TRBJ1-1; tentatively, D is TRBD1 (5 bases). The CDR3 sequence is 13 residues long. In nucleotides, the CDR3 is TGTGCCAGCGGTTTTGGGGGAGGCACTGAAGCTTTCTTT. It specifies CASGFGGGTEAFF.

Concerning this clonotype itself: It may be a read error: a sequence one base away is much more abundant. The gene calls are TRBV20-1 and TRBJ2-3, with D unclear. Germline V gene sequence: CDR1 DFQATT, CDR2 SNEGSKA (reference sequence). This CDR3 is built from 13 residues. The V and J ends lost 3 bases and 4 bases respectively, with 11 bases between them. CDR3 protein: CSASPPGADTQYF. Written as DNA, the CDR3 is TGCAGTGCTAGTCCCCCCGGAGCAGATACGCAGTATTTT.

With respect to this clonotype: A far bigger clonotype differs at one base, so this is likely a read error. CDR3 DNA: TGTGCCAGCAGCTCAGGGGACAATGAGCAGTTCTTC. Translation gives CASSSGDNEQFF. V and J are TRBV7-2 and TRBJ2-1; perhaps TRBD1 as D (6 bases). The ends were cut back, 4 bases at V and 5 bases at J, with 6 bases in the middle. CDR1 and CDR2 from the germline V gene are SGHTA and FQGNSA. The CDR3 extends over 12 amino acids.

This clonotype was observed a few times. CDR3 in DNA: TGTGCCAGCAGTTACGTCGGCAGATTGGACGAGCAGTACTTC. Its translation: CASSYVGRLDEQYF. The rearrangement joins TRBV6-5 to TRBJ2-7, with D unclear. This CDR3 region has 14 residues. The germline gives CDR1 MNHEY, CDR2 SVGAGI. Trimming removed 2 bases at V and 5 bases at J, with 13 bases between.

This clonotype appeared a few times. The chain is built from TRBV28 and TRBJ1-2; no clear D. The V gene's germline CDR1 is MDHEN and CDR2 SYDVKM. This CDR3 has 12 residues. V was clipped by 3 bases and J by 8 bases, with 10 bases between them. This chain's CDR3 is CASSFEGRGYTF. As DNA, the CDR3 is TGTGCCAGCAGTTTTGAAGGGCGCGGCTACACCTTC.

This clonotype was seen at least ten times. The chain uses TRBV30 and TRBJ2-7; possible D gene TRBD2, 6 bases. This CDR3 is 12 amino acids long. Trimming left V 2 bases short and J 3 bases short, with 8 bases between. In germline, CDR1 is GTSNPN, CDR2 SVGIG (reference sequence). The CDR3 spells CAWSLGGYEQYF. The CDR3 nucleotides are TGTGCCTGGAGTCTGGGGGGCTACGAGCAGTACTTC.

This clonotype was counted a single time. Just one base apart from a much larger clone, this may be a read error. J is TRBJ1-4 and V is TRBV12-3 or TRBV12-4, with 7 positions matching TRBD1. The CDR3 has 13 residues. The DNA of the CDR3 is TGTGCCAGCAGTTCTGGACAGGCCGAAAAACTGTCTTTT. It codes for CASSSGQAEKLSF.

This clonotype was counted many times. The CDR3 region has the DNA TGTGCCAGCAGCTTAGCGGACCCAGCTCGGTACGGCTACACCTTC. This translates into CASSLADPARYGYTF. The gene calls are TRBV7-2 and TRBJ1-2; no definite D call. CDR1 and CDR2 (germline): SGHTA, FQGNSA. Trimming removed 0 bases from V and 8 bases from J, with 16 bases in between. This CDR3 has 15 amino acids.

This chain joins TRBV5-6 and TRBJ2-1, with 13 bases matching TRBD2. The CDR3 contains 18 residues. The V segment lost 4 bases and the J segment 5 bases; nucleotides outside the gene matches: 12. Germline values: CDR1 SGHDT, CDR2 YYEEEE. The CDR3 here is CASSVGLAGASAHNEQFF. The CDR3 bases are TGTGCCAGCAGCGTTGGACTAGCGGGAGCCTCGGCGCACAATGAGCAGTTCTTC.